The T cell receptor beta chain described here comes from a study of cytomegalovirus exposure and HLA in healthy donors. Both 60 Vbeta primers and 13 Jbeta primers went into the PCR. Sequencing used immunoSEQ multiplex PCR; TCRdb keeps in-frame clones, though not all of them. This sample yields some 170,000 clones, of which more than 65% are seen a single time; approximately 9.8% belongs to the top ten. This CDR3 has 14 residues. Germline V gene data show CDR1 as KGHSH and CDR2 as LQKENI. J lost 10 bases, V lost 3 bases, and 10 bases had no gene match. This clone was recorded only once. Sequencing used PBMCs. This sequence originates from a man between 18 and 35 years old in good health and CMV-seropositive. The rearrangement uses TRBV18 and TRBJ2-5, with 8 nucleotides matching TRBD2. CDR3 sequence reads: CASSPPGRGGDQYF. The CDR3 DNA reads as TGTGCCAGCTCACCCCCCGGGAGGGGGGGAGACCAGTACTTC.